A selection of T cell receptor beta chains follows, all from one sample in a study of T cell repertoires in cytomegalovirus infection. TCRdb processed the reads anew with MiXCR; each CDR3 protein has one entry. The data hold approximately 500,000 distinct CDR3 sequences, with approximately 15% observed a single time. The material sequenced was CD8+ T cells from PBMCs. The source of these receptors is a human donor in good health (CMV status not recorded). Some clones in this sample may be carry-over from other donors' samples. Both conserved end residues are part of each CDR3. Each record gives: V gene, J gene, D gene, clone size, CDR3 DNA, CDR3 protein. D genes are given only for firm matches. Clone size is given for some rows only: seen once, a few or many times, or a class if the clone is expanded.

TRBV12-3/TRBV12-4	TRBJ2-1	-	many	TGTGCCAGCAGTTTCGAGCGGATGGAGAATGAGCAGTTCTTC	CASSFERMENEQFF
TRBV11-2	TRBJ2-3	-	many	TGTGCCAGCAGCTTAGGGGCTACCCGTCCGGGGAGAGATACGCAGTATTTT	CASSLGATRPGRDTQYF
TRBV7-9	TRBJ2-1	-	many	TGTGCCAGCAGCTTAGCGGTGAACTCACAGTTCTTC	CASSLAVNSQFF
TRBV5-5	TRBJ2-2	-	few	TGTGCCAGCACCTACAGGGGGGGGGGCACCGGGGAGCTGTTTTTT	CASTYRGGGTGELFF
TRBV28	TRBJ1-1	TRBD1	-	TGTGCCAGCACCCTTTTAGGGGGCTACGGCACTGAAGCTTTCTTT	CASTLLGGYGTEAFF
TRBV7-8	TRBJ2-7	TRBD1	many	TGTGCCAGCAGCTTCCCTGAGGGGGCCCACGAGCAGTACTTC	CASSFPEGAHEQYF
TRBV7-6	TRBJ1-5	-	many	TGTGCCAGCAGCTTAAACGGGTATAGCAATCAGCCCCAGCATTTT	CASSLNGYSNQPQHF
TRBV6-5	TRBJ1-2	-	few	TGTGCCAGCAGTTCCATGAGGGGGAGTAACTATGGCTACACCTTC	CASSSMRGSNYGYTF
TRBV20-1	TRBJ2-4	TRBD1	-	TGCAGTGCTAAGGGACAGGAGAAAAACATTCAGTACTTC	CSAKGQEKNIQYF
TRBV11-2	TRBJ1-3	-	-	TGTGCCAGCAGCTTATTCAGGACAGTGGGAAACACCATATATTTT	CASSLFRTVGNTIYF
TRBV28	TRBJ1-5	-	-	TGTGCCAGCGATTCGGGCCGGCAGGGCGGTCAGCCCCAGCATTTT	CASDSGRQGGQPQHF
TRBV28	TRBJ2-1	TRBD1	-	TGTGCCAGCAGTTTACCCCGGGACAGGGGGGGATATGAGCAGTTCTTC	CASSLPRDRGGYEQFF
TRBV7-9	TRBJ2-3	-	-	TGTGCCAGCAGCTCCGAGGGCCTCCGTCATACGCAGTATTTT	CASSSEGLRHTQYF
TRBV27	TRBJ2-1	-	few	TGTGCCAGCACGGGACCGACCGGCCATGAGCAGTTCTTC	CASTGPTGHEQFF
TRBV12-3/TRBV12-4	TRBJ2-1	TRBD2	many	TGTGCCAGCAGTTTAGTAGCGGGCGCGGATGAGCAGTTCTTC	CASSLVAGADEQFF
TRBV6-1	TRBJ2-5	TRBD2	many	TGTGCCAGCAGTGAAGTAGCGGGGGGCCCGGAGACCCAGTACTTC	CASSEVAGGPETQYF
TRBV11-1	TRBJ2-1	-	many	TGTGCCAGCAGCTTGAGGGGGTACCTCTACAATGAGCAGTTCTTC	CASSLRGYLYNEQFF
TRBV5-1	TRBJ2-2	-	-	TGCGCCAGCAGCTTGGAAGAGAAGACCGGGGAGATGTTTTTT	CASSLEEKTGEMFF
TRBV12-3/TRBV12-4	TRBJ2-3	TRBD2	few	TGTGCCAGCAGTTTGGGACTAGCGGGGGGGGAGGATACGCAGTATTTT	CASSLGLAGGEDTQYF
TRBV4-1	TRBJ2-7	-	-	TGCGCCAGCAGCCAACGGATGGACATCTCCTACGAGCAGTACTTC	CASSQRMDISYEQYF
TRBV7-8	TRBJ1-5	-	many	TGTGCCAGCAGCCCTCAGGGGTACGGGCTTCACAATCAGCCCCAGCATTTT	CASSPQGYGLHNQPQHF
TRBV4-1	TRBJ2-5	-	-	TGCGCCAGCAGCCAAGATAGGGGGGGGCAAGAGACCCAGTACTTC	CASSQDRGGQETQYF
TRBV7-9	TRBJ1-2	-	many	TGTGCCAGCAGTAATCGACCGGGAGACTATGGCTACACCTTC	CASSNRPGDYGYTF
TRBV9	TRBJ2-7	TRBD1	few	TGTGCCAGCAGCGTAGCCGAAGAGGCAGGGGGCTTAGACGAGCAGTACTTC	CASSVAEEAGGLDEQYF
TRBV28	TRBJ1-6	-	few	TGTGCCACCACGTCTACGGGGTCACCCCTCCACTTT	CATTSTGSPLHF
TRBV7-6	TRBJ1-4	-	many	TGTGCCAGCAGCTTAGGGAAGGGCCTTAATGAAAAACTGTTTTTT	CASSLGKGLNEKLFF
TRBV27	TRBJ1-6	-	few	TGTGCCAGCAGTTTGTCCAGGATTAATTCACCCCTCCACTTT	CASSLSRINSPLHF
TRBV7-8	TRBJ1-2	-	many	TGTGCCAGCAGCGACGGACAGAACTTCTATGGCTACACCTTC	CASSDGQNFYGYTF
TRBV27	TRBJ1-5	-	few	TGTGCCAGCAGTTTATATTGGGATAGCAATCAGCCCCAGCATTTT	CASSLYWDSNQPQHF
TRBV12-3/TRBV12-4	TRBJ1-5	-	many	TGTGCCAGCAGTTTAGGGCCCCCAAATAGCAATCAGCCCCAGCATTTT	CASSLGPPNSNQPQHF
TRBV24-1	TRBJ2-7	-	few	TGTGCCACCAGTGCGGGGGACGAGCAGTACTTC	CATSAGDEQYF
TRBV5-8	TRBJ2-1	-	many	TGTGCCAGCAGTAACCTGAGGAGCTCCTACAATGAGCAGTTCTTC	CASSNLRSSYNEQFF
TRBV7-4	TRBJ2-1	-	once	TGTGCCAGCAGCTTAGTCACCCTTACTAGCAACCCGACTGATGAGCAGTTCTTC	CASSLVTLTSNPTDEQFF
TRBV7-9	TRBJ1-5	-	many	TGTGCCAGCAGCTATGGGTCGTGGAGGCAGGGTAGCAATCAGCCCCAGCATTTT	CASSYGSWRQGSNQPQHF
TRBV27	TRBJ2-7	-	many	TGTGCCAGCAGTTTATCGACCCCCGCACTTGGATACGAGCAGTACTTC	CASSLSTPALGYEQYF